This T cell receptor (beta chain) was found in a study of OX40 agonist ivuxolimab in advanced cancers. Study summary: Patients got intravenous ivuxolimab at 0.01 to 10 mg/kg every 2 weeks.

Unmatched junction bases numbered 8, after V lost 2 bases and J lost 8 bases. Germline lookup yields CDR1 MNHNS and CDR2 SASEGT. The CDR3 consists of 15 residues. This clone was seen a single time. Its antigen remains unknown. In the same sample, other DNA sequences code for this CDR3. Study-wide results and caveats: Blood T cells, both CD4+ and CD8+, expanded clonally by week 6 at 0.1 to 3.0 mg/kg.

Using immunoSEQ multiplex PCR, the repertoire was profiled, and TCRdb retains in-frame clones only, with some absent. The table includes 40,000 or so clones, around 80% detected once. This chain connects TRBV6-1 to TRBJ1-2; 10 bases agree with TRBD1. Sequenced material: CD4+ or CD8+ T cells sorted from blood, taken in a trial of the OX40 agonist ivuxolimab. The source of this sequence is an adult with an advanced solid tumor such as melanoma, head and neck, liver or kidney cancer. The chain's CDR3 is CASSERQGAFDGYTF. The CDR3 DNA reads as TGTGCCAGCAGTGAAAGACAGGGGGCCTTTGACGGCTACACCTTC.